The source of this T cell receptor beta chain is a study of T cell changes during pregnancy in multiple sclerosis (dated by TCRdb to about 2019). At the level of the whole study: Changes in the T cell repertoire over the course of pregnancy were examined in this study in women with multiple sclerosis.

A remark on this clone: This clone's antigen is unknown. The record has no base qualities; no much larger clone is one base away.

The method was the immunoSEQ multiplex PCR assay. The table was pulled from immuneACCESS by TCRdb, which kept in-frame rearrangements only. Such tables lose some clones; where checked, under half of the loss comes from unresolved V genes, and the rest has no known cause. The sample data list around 31,000 clones, and nearly 90% of these were observed just once. The leading ten clones occupy 0.5% to 0.65% of the sample. The germline ends are 11 bases apart after V is trimmed by 7 bases and J by 0 bases. The CDR1 and CDR2 encoded by the germline V gene are SGHRS and YFSETQ. The CDR3 holds 14 amino acids from the cysteine to the phenylalanine. Of all the DNA, just the CDR3 is kept, 42 bases in frame from base 1.

The origin of this receptor is a female donor in good health, enrolled as a control in a pregnancy study. The rearranged segments are TRBV5-1 and TRBJ1-3; D gene: possibly TRBD1, on 5 matching bases. Sample: CD4+ T cells from peripheral blood mononuclear cells, taken in the third trimester of pregnancy. The sequenced DNA is TGCGCCAGCGGGACGGAGGGCTCTGGAAACACCATATATTTT. This codes for CASGTEGSGNTIYF.